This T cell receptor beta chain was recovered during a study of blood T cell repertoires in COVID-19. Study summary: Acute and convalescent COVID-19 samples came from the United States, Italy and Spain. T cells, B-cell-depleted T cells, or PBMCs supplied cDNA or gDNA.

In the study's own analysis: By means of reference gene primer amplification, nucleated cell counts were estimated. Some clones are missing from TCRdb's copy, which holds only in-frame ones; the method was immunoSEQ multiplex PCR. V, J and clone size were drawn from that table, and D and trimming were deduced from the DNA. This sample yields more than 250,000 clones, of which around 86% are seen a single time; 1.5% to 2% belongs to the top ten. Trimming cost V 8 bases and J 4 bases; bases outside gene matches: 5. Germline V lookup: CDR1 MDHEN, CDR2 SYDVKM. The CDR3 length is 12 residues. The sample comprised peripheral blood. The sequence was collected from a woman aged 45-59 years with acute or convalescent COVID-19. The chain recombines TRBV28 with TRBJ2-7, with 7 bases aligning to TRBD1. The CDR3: CASLKQGYEQYF. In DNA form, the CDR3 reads TGTGCCAGCCTAAAACAGGGGTACGAGCAGTACTTC.